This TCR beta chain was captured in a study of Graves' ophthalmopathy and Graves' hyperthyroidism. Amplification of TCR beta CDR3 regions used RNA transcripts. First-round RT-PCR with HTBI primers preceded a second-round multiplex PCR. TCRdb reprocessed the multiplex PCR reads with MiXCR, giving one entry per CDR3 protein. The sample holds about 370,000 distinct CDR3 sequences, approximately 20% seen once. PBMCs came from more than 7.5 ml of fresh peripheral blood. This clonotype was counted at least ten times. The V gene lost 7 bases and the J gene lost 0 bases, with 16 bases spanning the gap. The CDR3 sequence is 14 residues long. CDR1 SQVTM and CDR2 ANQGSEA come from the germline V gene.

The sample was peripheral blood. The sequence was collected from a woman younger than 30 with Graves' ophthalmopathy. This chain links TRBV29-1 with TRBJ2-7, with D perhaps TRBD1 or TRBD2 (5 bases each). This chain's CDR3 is CSAAGTPSSYEQYF. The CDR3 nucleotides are TGCAGCGCCGCCGGGACCCCGAGCTCCTACGAGCAGTACTTC.